This passage covers 32 T cell receptor beta chains from one sample sequenced in a study of cytomegalovirus exposure and HLA in healthy donors. The primer mix had 60 Vbeta and 13 Jbeta primers. The repertoire was sequenced with immunoSEQ multiplex PCR; TCRdb's copy has only in-frame clones and lacks some. This sample yields roughly 43,000 clones, of which 50% to 75% are seen a single time; about 8.7% belongs to the top ten. The sample consisted of PBMCs. These receptors were obtained from a human donor in good health.

The chain employs TRBV2 and TRBJ2-2, with D possibly TRBD2 on 5 matching bases. The V and J ends lost 5 bases and 2 bases respectively, with 15 bases between them. The CDR3 extends over 16 amino acids. Per the germline V gene, CDR1 is SNHLY and CDR2 is FYNNEI. Here the CDR3 DNA reads TGTGCCAGCAGTCGGGAACAGATTTATAACACCGGGGAGCTGTTTTTT. Translation: CASSREQIYNTGELFF.

This clone appeared a few times. This sequence joins TRBV30 and TRBJ1-5; D may be TRBD1 (6 bases). CDR3 size: 13 residues. The ends were cut back, 4 bases at V and 4 bases at J, with 11 bases in the middle. CDR1 and CDR2 from the germline V gene are GTSNPN and SVGIG (reference sequence). CDR3 DNA sequence: TGTGCCTGGAACCGGGACATTAATCAGCCCCAGCATTTT. Translating gives CAWNRDINQPQHF.

This chain uses TRBV9 with TRBJ2-5, with 10 bases fitting TRBD2. The germline V gene encodes CDR1 SGDLS and CDR2 YYNGEE. Trimming cost V 4 bases and J 3 bases; bases outside gene matches: 6. The CDR3 loop spans 15 amino acids. The CDR3 loop reads CASSMRLAGEETQYF. CDR3 bases: TGTGCCAGCAGCATGCGACTAGCGGGTGAAGAGACCCAGTACTTC.

The chain links TRBV10-3 to TRBJ1-3; possible D gene TRBD1, 6 bases. There are 14 residues in the CDR3. The V end lost 6 bases, the J end lost 6 bases, and 15 bases lay between the germline ends. Germline V CDR1 and CDR2: ENHRY, SYGVKD. CDR3 region: CAISSTGNENTIYF. CDR3 DNA: TGTGCCATCAGCTCAACAGGGAATGAAAACACCATATATTTT.

The chain carries TRBV28 and TRBJ2-7, with D perhaps matching TRBD1 (5 bases). The germline V and J ends were trimmed by 10 bases and 4 bases, with 20 bases remaining between them. The germline gives CDR1 MDHEN, CDR2 SYDVKM. CDR3 length: 14 amino acids. The DNA of the CDR3 is TGTGCCAAACCAGACAGACACCGAAGGTACGAGCAGTACTTC. It translates to CAKPDRHRRYEQYF.

This clone was seen a handful of times. The V gene is TRBV4-2, the J gene TRBJ1-4; the match to TRBD1 covers 9 bases. The CDR3 has 15 amino acids. The germline gives CDR1 LGHNA, CDR2 YNFKEQ. V dropped 3 bases and J dropped 8; count of bases not matched to a gene: 7. CDR3 bases: TGTGCCAGCAGCCAGCCGGGACAGGGAGGCGAAAAACTGTTTTTT. This codes for CASSQPGQGGEKLFF.

The V gene is TRBV4-1, the J gene TRBJ1-1; the match to TRBD1 covers 7 bases. From germline, CDR1 is MGHRA and CDR2 YSYEKL. This CDR3 has 15 amino acids. Trimming removed 4 bases from V and 7 bases from J; junction bases left unmatched: 12. The CDR3 reads CASSRSSGQKIEAFF. The CDR3 DNA sequence: TGCGCCAGCAGCCGGTCTTCGGGACAGAAAATTGAAGCTTTCTTT.

The rearrangement links TRBV2 to TRBJ1-6; D uncertain. Germline assignment: CDR1 SNHLY and CDR2 FYNNEI. CDR3 length: 11 residues. The V end was cut by 6 bases, the J end by 9 bases, with 6 bases between. CDR3 sequence (DNA): TGTGCCAGCAGCCGGGTTTCACCCCTCCACTTT. Translation: CASSRVSPLHF.

The gene calls are TRBV5-1 and TRBJ2-1; 11 bases line up with TRBD2. The CDR3 contains 14 residues. With 4 bases clipped from V and 6 bases from J, the junction kept 3 bases outside the gene matches. The germline V gene has CDR1 SGHRS and CDR2 YFSETQ. The CDR3 nucleotides read TGCGCCAGCAGCGCCGGGACTAGCGGCAATGAGCAGTTCTTC. Amino acid sequence: CASSAGTSGNEQFF. The complete variable domain, with remaining parts taken from reference TRBV5-1 and TRBJ2-1, reads KAGVTQTPRYLIKTRGQQVTLSCSPISGHRSVSWYQQTPGQGLQFLFEYFSETQRNKGNFPGRFSGRQFSNSRSEMNVSTLELGDSALYLCASSAGTSGNEQFFGPGTRLTVL.

This chain links TRBV13 with TRBJ2-1; D is perhaps TRBD2 (6 bases). Germline CDR1 and CDR2: PRHDT and FYEKMQ (reference sequence). The V gene lost 2 bases and the J gene lost 5 bases, with 13 bases spanning the gap. This CDR3 has 15 amino acids. The CDR3 is CASSLPAGRDNEQFF. CDR3 sequence (DNA): TGTGCCAGCAGCTTACCCGCGGGACGTGACAATGAGCAGTTCTTC.

The V call is TRBV11-1, the J call TRBJ2-2; TRBD1 matches 7 bases. The germline gives CDR1 SGHAT, CDR2 FQDESV (reference sequence). V lost 5 bases and J lost 3; bases outside the gene matches: 3. The CDR3 is 14 residues long. The CDR3 loop is CASSKGQHTGELFF. The CDR3 region has the DNA TGTGCCAGCAGCAAGGGACAGCACACCGGGGAGCTGTTTTTT. The full variable domain, rest sourced from reference TRBV11-1 and TRBJ2-2, is EAEVAQSPRYKITEKSQAVAFWCDPISGHATLYWYRQILGQGPELLVQFQDESVVDDSQLPKDRFSAERLKGVDSTLKIQPAELGDSAMYLCASSKGQHTGELFFGEGSRLTVL.

The genes are TRBV11-3 and TRBJ2-5; D is perhaps TRBD1 (6 bases). Germline CDR1 and CDR2: SGHNT and YENEEA. The V end lost 1 base, the J end lost 2 bases, and 8 bases lay between the germline ends. The CDR3 extends over 14 amino acids. The CDR3 is CASSLGGPQETQYF. The CDR3 coding sequence is TGTGCCAGCAGCTTAGGGGGGCCGCAAGAGACCCAGTACTTC.

As for this clone: One junction end disagrees with the germline gene, perhaps due to a read error. This chain connects TRBV15 to TRBJ1-5, with D tentatively TRBD1 (5 bases). Germline V gene sequence: CDR1 LNHNV, CDR2 YYDKDF (reference sequence). The CDR3 has 13 residues. In DNA form, the CDR3 reads TGTGCCACCAGCAGAGATCGAGGGGAGGGGAGTGACTTT. It encodes CATSRDRGEGSDF.

The table lists this clone with a few counts. V usage is TRBV21-1 and J usage is TRBJ2-7; the tabulated D call, TRBD2, remains unverified against the DNA. TRBV21-1 is listed as a pseudogene. The CDR3 length is 13 residues. The CDR3 sequence is CASRGKRLYEQYF. The CDR3 region has the DNA TGTGCCAGCAGAGGCAAACGACTCTACGAGCAGTACTTC.

This clone was detected only a few times. V is TRBV15 and J is TRBJ1-6, with D possibly being TRBD1 (5 bases). The length of the CDR3 is 16 residues. V gave up 0 bases and J gave up 10 bases, with 16 bases separating them. Germline-derived CDR1 and CDR2 are LNHNV and YYDKDF (reference sequence). CDR3 nucleotide sequence: TGTGCCACCAGCAGAGATCGGGCACAGGTTGGGTCACCCCTCCACTTT. The encoded protein is CATSRDRAQVGSPLHF. The full variable domain, with the rest looked up from reference TRBV15 and TRBJ1-6, is DAMVIQNPRYQVTQFGKPVTLSCSQTLNHNVMYWYQQKSSQAPKLLFHYYDKDFNNEADTPDNFQSRRPNTSFCFLDIRSPGLGDTAMYLCATSRDRAQVGSPLHFGNGTRLTVT.

The genes are TRBV12-5 and TRBJ1-3, with 7 bases fitting TRBD1. There are 15 residues in the CDR3. Trimming cost V 1 base and J 2 bases; bases outside gene matches: 2. Germline V lookup: CDR1 LGHNT, CDR2 FRNRAP. CDR3 region: CASGLGDRAGNTIYF. The CDR3 coding sequence is TGTGCTAGTGGTTTGGGTGACAGGGCTGGAAACACCATATATTTT. The full variable domain, its missing parts supplied by reference TRBV12-5 and TRBJ1-3, is DARVTQTPRHKVTEMGQEVTMRCQPILGHNTVFWYRQTMMQGLELLAYFRNRAPLDDSGMPKDRFSAEMPDATLATLKIQPSEPRDSAVYFCASGLGDRAGNTIYFGEGSWLTVV.

The V call is TRBV7-6, the J call TRBJ2-5; 7 bases map to TRBD1. CDR3 size: 14 residues. With V trimmed by 2 bases and J by 5 bases, 5 bases remained unmatched. Germline values: CDR1 SGHVS, CDR2 FNYEAQ. The chain's CDR3 is CASSLITGEETQYF. Here the CDR3 DNA reads TGTGCCAGCAGCTTAATCACAGGGGAGGAGACCCAGTACTTC.

The gene calls are TRBV15 and TRBJ2-2; D is uncertain. The CDR3 length is 15 residues. The V and J ends lost 3 bases and 5 bases respectively, with 13 bases between them. Per the germline V gene, CDR1 is LNHNV and CDR2 is YYDKDF (reference sequence). CDR3 residues: CATSSGGKATGELFF. The CDR3 coding sequence is TGTGCCACCAGCAGCGGCGGCAAAGCGACCGGGGAGCTGTTTTTT.

Remarks on this clone: The junction differs from germline at one of its ends, possibly a read error. This CDR3 is also generated by other DNA sequences in the sample. The chain carries TRBV9 and TRBJ2-1, with 12 bases matching TRBD2. Germline CDR1 and CDR2: SGDLS and YYNGEE. The CDR3 extends over 14 amino acids. CDR3 nucleotides: TGTGCCAGCAGTTGGGGACTAGCGGGCAATGAACAGTTCTTC. Its protein is CASSWGLAGNEQFF.

V gene TRBV7-8 combines with J gene TRBJ1-2; D may be TRBD1 (6 bases). Germline assignment: CDR1 SGHVS and CDR2 FQNEAQ. Trimming cost V 4 bases and J 4 bases, with 16 bases left between them. The CDR3 covers 15 residues. In DNA, the CDR3 is TGTGCCAGCAGCTCACAGGGAGCCGCAGCCTATGGCTACACCTTC. It is translated as CASSSQGAAAYGYTF.

This clone turned up a few times. The chain links TRBV1 to TRBJ1-5; no check of the table's D call, TRBD1, against the DNA was made. TRBV1 is marked as a pseudogene. This CDR3 has 18 amino acids. Here the CDR3 DNA reads TGCACCAGCGGACCTTTTACCGGGACAGGGCTTAGCAATCAGCCCCAGCATTTT. Translation gives CTSGPFTGTGLSNQPQHF.

The genes are TRBV7-2 and TRBJ2-5; 10 nucleotides align to TRBD2. V lost 2 bases to trimming and J lost 5 bases; unmatched junction nucleotides: 5. The CDR3 extends over 15 amino acids. From germline, CDR1 is SGHTA and CDR2 FQGNSA. Written as DNA, the CDR3 is TGTGCCAGCAGCTTACTACTAGCGGGGCGGGAGACCCAGTACTTC. This encodes CASSLLLAGRETQYF.

V is TRBV4-2 and J is TRBJ1-6, with 7 bases identical to TRBD1. The junction had 4 bases not matched to a gene; V was cut back by 2 bases and J by 6 bases. Germline CDR1 LGHNA, CDR2 YNFKEQ. CDR3 size: 15 residues. The CDR3 spells CASSQTGQSNSPLHF. DNA of the CDR3: TGTGCCAGCAGCCAAACGGGACAGAGTAATTCACCCCTCCACTTT.

V and J are TRBV6-1 and TRBJ2-7; tentatively, D is TRBD1 (6 bases). V was clipped by 2 bases and J by 4 bases, with 6 bases between them. In germline, CDR1 is MNHNS, CDR2 SASEGT. This CDR3 is built from 12 residues. The CDR3 DNA follows: TGTGCCAGCAGTGAAACAGGGTACGAGCAGTACTTC. Its protein is CASSETGYEQYF.

This clone appeared once. The V and J genes are TRBV4-2 and TRBJ2-3; D gene ambiguous. CDR3 size: 13 residues. The germline V gene has CDR1 LGHNA and CDR2 YNFKEQ. Trimming shortened V by 2 bases and J by 3 bases, and 6 bases separated the two germline ends. This chain's CDR3 is CASSQSQTDTQYF. DNA for the CDR3: TGTGCCAGCAGCCAATCACAGACAGATACGCAGTATTTT.

This rearrangement joins TRBV10-3 to TRBJ2-1; 9 bases agree with TRBD1. The CDR3 contains 13 residues. V lost 10 bases to trimming and J lost 8 bases; unmatched junction nucleotides: 9. Looked up from germline, CDR1 is ENHRY and CDR2 is SYGVKD. The CDR3 region is CATGQGIWYEQFF. The CDR3 DNA sequence: TGTGCCACCGGACAGGGGATTTGGTATGAGCAGTTCTTC.

With regard to this clone: Compared with germline, one end of the junction differs, possibly owing to a read error. CDR3 bases: TGTGCCGGCAGTGCAGATTTATTGGGCTACACCTTC. This sequence encodes CAGSADLLGYTF. The chain uses TRBV2 and TRBJ1-2; unclear D gene. Germline V CDR1 and CDR2: SNHLY, FYNNEI. CDR3 size: 12 residues. The full variable domain, in which reference TRBV2 and TRBJ1-2 provide the parts outside the CDR3, is EPEVTQTPSHQVTQMGQEVILRCVPISNHLYFYWYRQILGQKVEFLVSFYNNEISEKSEIFDDQFSVERPDGSNFTLKIRSTKLEDSAMYFCAGSADLLGYTFGSGTRLTVV.

The gene calls are TRBV27 and TRBJ2-2; a possible D gene is TRBD1 (6 bases). There are 14 residues in the CDR3. Germline lookup yields CDR1 MNHEY and CDR2 SMNVEV (reference sequence). V was pared by 6 bases and J by 7 bases, with 15 bases between. In DNA form, the CDR3 reads TGTGCCAGCAGAACAGGGTTATTCTTCGGGGAGCTGTTTTTT. This encodes CASRTGLFFGELFF.

This clone came up a few times. The chain links TRBV4-2 to TRBJ2-4, with TRBD2 as a possible D gene (6 bases). The germline V gene has CDR1 LGHNA and CDR2 YNFKEQ. Trimming removed 0 bases at V and 3 bases at J, with 9 bases between. The CDR3 runs 15 residues. The CDR3 here is CASSQEAGIKNIQYF. The DNA of the CDR3 is TGTGCCAGCAGCCAAGAGGCGGGGATCAAAAACATTCAGTACTTC.

The V and J genes are TRBV28 and TRBJ1-4; D not certain. This CDR3 region has 14 residues. V shed 4 bases and J shed 6 bases, with 12 bases lying between them. The germline V gene has CDR1 MDHEN and CDR2 SYDVKM. The CDR3 is CASSSVWRYEKLFF. Here the CDR3 DNA reads TGTGCCAGCAGTTCGGTCTGGCGGTATGAAAAACTGTTTTTT.

This clone showed up just a few times. The chain couples TRBV5-6 to TRBJ2-1; 11 nucleotides match TRBD2. Germline CDR1 reads SGHDT; CDR2 reads YYEEEE. This CDR3 is built from 17 residues. Trimming removed 4 bases from V and 3 bases from J; junction bases left unmatched: 9. CDR3 coding DNA: TGTGCCAGCAGCCATAGCGGGGGGGCGGGGAGCTACAATGAGCAGTTCTTC. Translation: CASSHSGGAGSYNEQFF.

This clone has just one count. The V and J genes are TRBV19 and TRBJ2-1; tentatively, D is TRBD2 (5 bases). The CDR3 runs 14 residues. The V end lost 9 bases, the J end lost 6 bases, and 18 bases lay between the germline ends. Looked up from germline, CDR1 is LNHDA and CDR2 is SQIVND (reference sequence). CDR3 residues: CASHSLVFSNEQFF. In nucleotides, the CDR3 is TGTGCCAGCCACTCACTAGTATTCAGCAATGAGCAGTTCTTC. Looking up the rest from reference TRBV19 and TRBJ2-1 gives the full variable domain: DGGITQSPKYLFRKEGQNVTLSCEQNLNHDAMYWYRQDPGQGLRLIYYSQIVNDFQKGDIAEGYSVSREKKESFPLTVTSAQKNPTAFYLCASHSLVFSNEQFFGPGTRLTVL.